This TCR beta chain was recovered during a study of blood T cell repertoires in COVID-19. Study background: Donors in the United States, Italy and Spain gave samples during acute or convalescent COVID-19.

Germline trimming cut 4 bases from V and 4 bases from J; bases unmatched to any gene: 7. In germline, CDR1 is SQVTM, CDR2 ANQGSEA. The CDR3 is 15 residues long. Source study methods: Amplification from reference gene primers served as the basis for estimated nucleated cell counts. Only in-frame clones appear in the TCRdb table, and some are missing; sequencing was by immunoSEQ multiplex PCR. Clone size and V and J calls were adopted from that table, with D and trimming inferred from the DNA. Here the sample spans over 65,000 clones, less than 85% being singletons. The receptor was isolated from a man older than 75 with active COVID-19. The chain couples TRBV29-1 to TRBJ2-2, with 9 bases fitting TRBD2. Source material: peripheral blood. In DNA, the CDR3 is TGCAGCGTTGTGGCTAGCGGGGCGCGCACCGGGGAGCTGTTTTTT. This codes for CSVVASGARTGELFF.